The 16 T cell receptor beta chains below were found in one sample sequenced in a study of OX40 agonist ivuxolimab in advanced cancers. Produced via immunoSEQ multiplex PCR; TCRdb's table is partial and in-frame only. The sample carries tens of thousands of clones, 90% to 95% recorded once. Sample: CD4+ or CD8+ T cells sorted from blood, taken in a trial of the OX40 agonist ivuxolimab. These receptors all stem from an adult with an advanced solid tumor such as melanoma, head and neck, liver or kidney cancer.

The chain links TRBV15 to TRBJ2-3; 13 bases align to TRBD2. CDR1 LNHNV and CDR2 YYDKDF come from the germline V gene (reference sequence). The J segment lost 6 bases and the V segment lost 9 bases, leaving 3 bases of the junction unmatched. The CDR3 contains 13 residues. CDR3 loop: CATTSGRRDTQYF. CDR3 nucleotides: TGTGCCACGACTAGCGGGAGGAGGGATACGCAGTATTTT.

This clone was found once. The CDR3 is CASSLGLAGETQYF. In DNA form, the CDR3 reads TGTGCCAGCAGTTTAGGGCTAGCGGGAGAGACCCAGTACTTC. J is TRBJ2-5 and V is TRBV27; TRBD2 matches at 8 bases. From germline, CDR1 is MNHEY and CDR2 SMNVEV (reference sequence). The CDR3 has 14 amino acids. Trimming at V came to 2 bases and at J to 4 bases, leaving 3 bases not matched to a gene.

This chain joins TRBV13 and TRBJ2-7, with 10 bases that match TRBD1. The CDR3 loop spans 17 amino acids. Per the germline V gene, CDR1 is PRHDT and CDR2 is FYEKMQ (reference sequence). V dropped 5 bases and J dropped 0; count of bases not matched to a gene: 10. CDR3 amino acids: CASSGTGVRLGSYEQYF. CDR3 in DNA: TGTGCCAGCAGCGGGACAGGGGTTAGGCTCGGCTCCTACGAGCAGTACTTC.

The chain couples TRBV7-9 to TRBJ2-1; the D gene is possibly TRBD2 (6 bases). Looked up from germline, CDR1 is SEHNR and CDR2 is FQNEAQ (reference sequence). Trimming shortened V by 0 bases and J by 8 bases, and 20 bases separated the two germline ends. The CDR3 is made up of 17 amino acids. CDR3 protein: CASSLAPTRELGDEQFF. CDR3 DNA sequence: TGTGCCAGCAGCTTAGCCCCAACGCGGGAACTGGGCGATGAGCAGTTCTTC.

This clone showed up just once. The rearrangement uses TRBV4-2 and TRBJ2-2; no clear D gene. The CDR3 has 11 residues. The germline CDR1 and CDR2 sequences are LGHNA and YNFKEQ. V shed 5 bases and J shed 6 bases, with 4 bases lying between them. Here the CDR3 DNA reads TGTGCCAGCAGCGACTCCGGGGAGCTGTTTTTT. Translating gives CASSDSGELFF.

In DNA form, the CDR3 reads TGTGCCAGCAGTTTGCTAGGCCAAGAGACCCAGTACTTC. This sequence encodes CASSLLGQETQYF. This chain uses TRBV27 with TRBJ2-5; the D is unclear. The CDR3 is made up of 13 amino acids. Trimming cost V 3 bases and J 1 base, with 6 bases left between them. CDR1 MNHEY and CDR2 SMNVEV come from the germline V gene (reference sequence).

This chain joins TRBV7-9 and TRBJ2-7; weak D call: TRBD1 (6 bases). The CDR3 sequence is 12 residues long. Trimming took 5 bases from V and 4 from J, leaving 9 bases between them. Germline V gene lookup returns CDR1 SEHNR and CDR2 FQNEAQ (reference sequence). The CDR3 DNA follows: TGTGCCAGCAGCCAACAGGGATACGAGCAGTACTTC. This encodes CASSQQGYEQYF.

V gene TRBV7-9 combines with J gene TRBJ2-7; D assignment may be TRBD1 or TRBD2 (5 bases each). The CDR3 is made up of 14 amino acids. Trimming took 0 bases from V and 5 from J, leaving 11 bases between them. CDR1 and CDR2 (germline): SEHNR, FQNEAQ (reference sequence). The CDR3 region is CASSLAVWGNEQYF. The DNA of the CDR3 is TGTGCCAGCAGCTTAGCCGTTTGGGGGAACGAGCAGTACTTC.

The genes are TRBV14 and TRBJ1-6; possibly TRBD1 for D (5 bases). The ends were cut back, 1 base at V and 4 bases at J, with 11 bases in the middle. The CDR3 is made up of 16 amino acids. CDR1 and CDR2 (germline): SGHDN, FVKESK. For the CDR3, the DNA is TGTGCCAGCAGCCAAGTTGGGACGCTGTATAATTCACCCCTCCACTTT. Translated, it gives CASSQVGTLYNSPLHF.

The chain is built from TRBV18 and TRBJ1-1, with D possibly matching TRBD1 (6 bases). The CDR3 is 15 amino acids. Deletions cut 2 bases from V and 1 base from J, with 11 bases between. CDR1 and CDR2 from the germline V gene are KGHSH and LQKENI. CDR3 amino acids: CASSPGWGPNTEAFF. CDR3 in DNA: TGTGCCAGCTCACCAGGGTGGGGGCCGAACACTGAAGCTTTCTTT.

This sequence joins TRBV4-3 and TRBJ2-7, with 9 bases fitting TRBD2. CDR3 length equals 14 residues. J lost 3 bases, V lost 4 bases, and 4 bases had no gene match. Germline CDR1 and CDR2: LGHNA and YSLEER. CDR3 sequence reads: CASSPEREVYEQYF. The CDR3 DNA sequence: TGCGCCAGCAGCCCGGAGCGGGAGGTCTACGAGCAGTACTTC.

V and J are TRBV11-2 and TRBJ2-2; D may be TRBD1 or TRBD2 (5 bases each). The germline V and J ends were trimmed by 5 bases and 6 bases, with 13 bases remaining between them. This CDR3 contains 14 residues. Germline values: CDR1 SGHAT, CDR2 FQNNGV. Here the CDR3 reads CASSAVRDAGELFF. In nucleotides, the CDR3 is TGTGCCAGCAGCGCCGTCAGGGACGCCGGGGAGCTGTTTTTT.

CDR3 residues: CASFGANVLTF. DNA for the CDR3: TGTGCCAGCTTTGGGGCCAACGTCCTGACTTTC. This sequence joins TRBV9 and TRBJ2-6; no reliable D call. V was cut by 7 bases and J by 3 bases, with 2 bases left in between. Per germline, CDR1 SGDLS and CDR2 YYNGEE. This CDR3 is 11 amino acids long. Together with reference TRBV9 and TRBJ2-6, the CDR3 gives the full variable domain: DSGVTQTPKHLITATGQRVTLRCSPRSGDLSVYWYQQSLDQGLQFLIQYYNGEERAKGNILERFSAQQFPDLHSELNLSSLELGDSALYFCASFGANVLTFGAGSRLTVL.

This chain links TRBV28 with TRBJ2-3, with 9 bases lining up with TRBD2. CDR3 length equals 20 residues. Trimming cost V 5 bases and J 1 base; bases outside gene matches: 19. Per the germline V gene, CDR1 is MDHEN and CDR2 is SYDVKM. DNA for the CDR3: TGTGCCAGCAGTCCGCCCCCCGTTCTAGCGGGACCCTCAGGCACAGATACGCAGTATTTT. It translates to CASSPPPVLAGPSGTDTQYF.

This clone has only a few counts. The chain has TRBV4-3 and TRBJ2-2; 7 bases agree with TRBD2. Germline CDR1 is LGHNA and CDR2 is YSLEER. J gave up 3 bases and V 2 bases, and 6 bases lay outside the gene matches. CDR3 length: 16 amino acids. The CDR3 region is CASSQSASGDTGELFF. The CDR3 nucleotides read TGCGCCAGCAGCCAATCGGCTAGCGGAGACACCGGGGAGCTGTTTTTT.

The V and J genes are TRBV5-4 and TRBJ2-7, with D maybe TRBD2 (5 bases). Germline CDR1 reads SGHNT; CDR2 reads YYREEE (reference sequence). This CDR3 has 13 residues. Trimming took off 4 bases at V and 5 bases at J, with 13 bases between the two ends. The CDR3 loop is CASSPGVGHEQYF. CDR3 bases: TGTGCCAGCAGCCCCGGGGTAGGCCACGAGCAGTACTTC.